This TCR beta chain was sequenced in a study of T cells in Graves' hyperthyroidism and ophthalmopathy (dated by TCRdb to the late 2010s). In the study overall: Peripheral blood samples were taken at initial diagnosis, before any treatment was given. To identify TCR V-J signatures that set the groups apart, the researchers used a discovery cohort of 95 to 100 patients, made up of 43 with Graves' ophthalmopathy and some 56 with stable Graves' hyperthyroidism. Prospective prediction of ophthalmopathy was tested in an independent validation cohort consisting of fewer than 20 hyperthyroidism patients and about 17 patients who later progressed to ophthalmopathy. The roughly 94 discovery patients were randomly split 7:3 into training and test sets. In about 6 Graves' hyperthyroidism patients, the study also compared T-cell repertoires from thyroid tissue with T-cell repertoires from blood. Once sampling was done, hyperthyroidism patients were given methimazole at a starting dose of 30 mg daily, whereas ophthalmopathy patients were given high-dose intravenous methylprednisolone. The paper reports TCR Vbeta CDR3 sequencing of about 140 peripheral blood samples: around 45 ophthalmopathy, over 70 hyperthyroidism and around 17 progressor patients. The study at large found these results: Most expanded thyroid clonotypes (frequency above 0.001) were also detected in blood, suggesting blood repertoires may reflect thyroid immune responses. A 13 V-J signature model separated ophthalmopathy from stable hyperthyroidism, with about 88% sensitivity and approximately 81% specificity in cross-validation and 80%/75% in testing. In validation, the model predicted progression to ophthalmopathy with about 71% sensitivity and around 72% specificity, a median of 6.5 months before onset. Sample size was not statistically predetermined, and investigators were not blinded to group allocation.

The germline V gene (reference sequence) sets CDR1 to SGHAT and CDR2 to FQDESV. The CDR3, from cysteine to phenylalanine, totals 14 residues. Only the CDR3 DNA is retained, 42 bases long and in frame from the first base. Relative to germline, V is 1 base shorter and J is 6 bases shorter, with 13 bases between their ends. The TCR beta CDR3 regions were amplified from the RNA transcripts. For the first round of RT-PCR on the TCR CDR3, the HTBI primer set was used together with the Qiagen OneStep RT-PCR kit. A second multiplex PCR round built the libraries, followed by size selection and purification. The libraries were sequenced on an Illumina HiSeq2000 using paired-end 100 bp reads. As for how the authors treated the data: Raw data were processed with SOAPnuke, discarding reads with adapters, uncalled bases, mean Phred below 15, or no exact constant-primer or identifier match. High-quality paired reads were merged with COPE v1.2.5, and unique nucleotide sequences were defined as clonotypes. Clonotypes were aligned to IMGT TRBV, TRBD and TRBJ reference segments using MiTCR v1.1. Only V-J combinations with frequency above 0.0001, covering 99.2% of repertoires, were analysed. A TCS score was defined as the ratio of F50 (clonal expansion) to E x V (chaos), with BLOSUM62-based TCRdist applied between CDR3 peptides within each V-J. Welch's t-statistics and random forest reduced around 520 V-J features to 10 to 15, which were used in a naive Bayes classifier (R e1071). Using fastp trimming at Q25 and MiXCR clonotype assembly, TCRdb reanalyzed the public sequencing data and kept in-frame beta chains. Here each entry gathers all rows of one CDR3 protein and keeps the most common genes and DNA. These V and J calls are TCRdb output, not the study's own analysis. The sample table records hundreds of thousands of distinct CDR3 sequences; roughly 19% of these occur just once. 3.7% of the sample is in the top ten clones.

Graves' hyperthyroidism was defined as stable when no progression to ophthalmopathy occurred over 18 months of follow-up. Hyperthyroidism patients were aged 18 to 65 years and newly diagnosed, with disease duration of less than 2 months. Exclusion was applied to patients with uncontrolled infections, other autoimmune diseases, pregnancy or lactation. Diagnoses were established on the basis of clinical symptoms, serum thyroxine and TRAb, thyroid ultrasound, and orbital computed tomography. PBMCs were separated from roughly 9.3 ml of fresh peripheral blood using Ficoll-Paque density gradient centrifugation. Total RNA was extracted using Trizol reagent, and RNA quality was assessed on an Agilent 2100 Bioanalyzer. Worth noting for this clonotype: Its cognate antigen has yet to be identified. A read error may explain this, as a much larger clone is one base away.

This sequence was found in a woman under 30 with Graves' hyperthyroidism. The sample consisted of blood. The rearranged chain carries TRBV11-1 and TRBJ2-7; TRBD2 is perhaps the D gene, given 7 matching bases. The nucleotide sequence is TGTGCCAGCAGCTTAGACGGGGGGCCTTGCGAGCAGTACTTC. This encodes CASSLDGGPCEQYF.